These 24 T cell receptor beta chains share one sample of origin, sequenced in a study of monozygotic twins with inflammatory bowel disease. TCRdb reprocessed the 5' RACE reads, with one entry per CDR3 protein and no DNA. The record lists 400,000 or so distinct CDR3 sequences, of which the ten most abundant hold 2% to 3%. Sequenced: blood. The receptors were gathered from a human donor with ulcerative colitis or Crohn's disease, or a healthy co-twin of an affected twin (not recorded which).

The rearrangement joins TRBV7-2 to TRBJ2-7. Per the germline V gene, CDR1 is SGHTA and CDR2 is FQGNSA. The CDR3 sequence is 15 residues long. CDR3 sequence: CASSPRVGGPYEQYF.

V gene TRBV5-1 combines with J gene TRBJ2-2. Germline V lookup: CDR1 SGHRS, CDR2 YFSETQ. The CDR3 has 14 amino acids. CDR3 sequence reads: CASSFDTGSGELFF.

This chain connects TRBV20-1 to TRBJ2-3; as DNA is missing, the TRBD1 call by TCRdb cannot be tested. CDR3 length: 15 amino acids. Germline lookup yields CDR1 DFQATT and CDR2 SNEGSKA (reference sequence). This CDR3 is CSARLGTGVADTQYF.

The gene calls are TRBV6-2 or TRBV6-3 and TRBJ2-2. The CDR3 extends over 15 amino acids. Germline CDR1 and CDR2: MNHEY and SVGEGT. This chain's CDR3 is CASSYSSGVTGELFF.

The genes are TRBV29-1 and TRBJ2-7. Germline V gene data show CDR1 as SQVTM and CDR2 as ANQGSEA. This CDR3 comprises 11 residues. The CDR3 protein is CSVAAGYEQYF.

The J gene is TRBJ2-1, the V gene TRBV27; no DNA is available, so the TRBD2 call from TCRdb remains unchecked. Germline V CDR1 and CDR2: MNHEY, SMNVEV (reference sequence). The CDR3 totals 15 residues. The CDR3: CASSPRVAGGDEQFF.

The chain has TRBV19 and TRBJ1-5. The length of the CDR3 is 15 residues. Germline assignment: CDR1 LNHDA and CDR2 SQIVND (reference sequence). The CDR3 spells CASSIGQFFNQPQHF.

The rearrangement joins TRBV12-3 or TRBV12-4 to TRBJ1-1; TCRdb names TRBD1, which stays unverified in the absence of DNA. The CDR3 has 15 residues. CDR3 in amino acids: CASRRSGTVNTEAFF.

The chain joins TRBV6-5 to TRBJ1-2; TCRdb names TRBD1, which stays unverified in the absence of DNA. This CDR3 region has 14 residues. Germline V gene sequence: CDR1 MNHEY, CDR2 SVGAGI. The CDR3 spells CASSYSTGVNGYTF.

The J gene is TRBJ2-3, the V gene TRBV18; as DNA is missing, the TRBD1 call by TCRdb cannot be tested. This CDR3 is built from 16 residues. Looked up from germline, CDR1 is KGHSH and CDR2 is LQKENI. CDR3: CASSQSMTVSTDTQYF.

This rearrangement joins TRBV14 to TRBJ2-2. Germline V lookup: CDR1 SGHDN, CDR2 FVKESK. This CDR3 contains 16 residues. The CDR3 loop is CASSQEISPNTGELFF.

The chain links TRBV7-3 to TRBJ2-2. Germline CDR1 and CDR2: SGHTA and FQGTGA. CDR3 length: 12 residues. The CDR3 sequence is CASSLQGGELFF. The full variable domain, rest sourced from reference TRBV7-3 and TRBJ2-2, is GAGVSQTPSNKVTEKGKYVELRCDPISGHTALYWYRQSLGQGPEFLIYFQGTGAADDSGLPNDRFFAVRPEGSVSTLKIQRTERGDSAVYLCASSLQGGELFFGEGSRLTVL.

The chain couples TRBV7-2 to TRBJ2-7; TCRdb's D gene call, TRBD1, goes unchecked for lack of DNA. The V gene's germline CDR1 is SGHTA and CDR2 FQGNSA. The CDR3 is 15 amino acids. This CDR3 reads CASSLARGSSYEQYF.

V gene TRBV5-1 combines with J gene TRBJ2-1; there is no DNA to check the TCRdb D call of TRBD1. This CDR3 has 15 amino acids. CDR1 and CDR2 (germline): SGHRS, YFSETQ. CDR3 sequence reads: CASSPGSAAYNEQFF.

The chain combines TRBV18 with TRBJ2-7; TCRdb lists TRBD1, though no DNA is available to test this call. CDR3 length equals 15 residues. CDR1 and CDR2 (germline): KGHSH, LQKENI. The chain's CDR3 is CASSLTGGRTYEQYF.

The V call is TRBV7-2, the J call TRBJ2-7; TCRdb returns TRBD2, unconfirmable since there is no DNA. This CDR3 contains 17 residues. The germline V gene has CDR1 SGHTA and CDR2 FQGNSA. The CDR3 reads CASSLGVSGGYHYEQYF.

CDR3 protein: CAGFRQGYGYTF. V and J are TRBV19 and TRBJ1-2; without DNA, the TCRdb call of TRBD1 cannot be checked. This CDR3 is 12 amino acids long. Germline loops: CDR1 LNHDA, CDR2 SQIVND (reference sequence).

The chain links TRBV5-1 to TRBJ2-6; without DNA, the TCRdb call of TRBD1 cannot be checked. CDR3 length equals 18 residues. Germline-derived CDR1 and CDR2 are SGHRS and YFSETQ. This chain's CDR3 is CASSAGSGARSGANVLTF.

The gene calls are TRBV4-2 and TRBJ1-1; TCRdb outputs TRBD1, but without DNA this stays unchecked. Germline lookup yields CDR1 LGHNA and CDR2 YNFKEQ. The CDR3 is made up of 16 amino acids. The chain's CDR3 is CASSQARDRGNTEAFF.

J is TRBJ2-3 and V is TRBV5-4; lacking DNA, the TRBD1 call made by TCRdb goes unchecked. The CDR3 contains 13 residues. Germline CDR1 SGHNT, CDR2 YYREEE (reference sequence). The CDR3 region is CASSLQVTDTQYF.

V and J are TRBV7-9 and TRBJ1-1. From germline, CDR1 is SEHNR and CDR2 FQNEAQ (reference sequence). The CDR3 has 14 residues. CDR3 sequence: CVSSPGRGEVEAFF.

This chain connects TRBV20-1 to TRBJ2-7; without DNA, the TCRdb call of TRBD2 cannot be checked. This CDR3 region has 15 residues. From germline, CDR1 is DFQATT and CDR2 SNEGSKA (reference sequence). CDR3 in amino acids: CSARDPSGPTYEQYF.

The gene calls are TRBV20-1 and TRBJ1-6; the D call of TRBD1 rests on TCRdb alone, since no DNA is present to check it. The V gene's germline CDR1 is DFQATT and CDR2 SNEGSKA (reference sequence). The CDR3 is made up of 13 amino acids. The chain's CDR3 is CSARASGDSPLHF.

The chain is built from TRBV5-4 and TRBJ1-3. The length of the CDR3 is 13 residues. The germline gives CDR1 SGHNT, CDR2 YYREEE (reference sequence). Here the CDR3 reads CASSLQSGNTIYF. The complete variable domain, with remaining parts taken from reference TRBV5-4 and TRBJ1-3, reads ETGVTQSPTHLIKTRGQQVTLRCSSQSGHNTVSWYQQALGQGPQFIFQYYREEENGRGNFPPRFSGLQFPNYSSELNVNALELDDSALYLCASSLQSGNTIYFGEGSWLTVV.